This T cell receptor beta chain was identified in a study of shared clonotypes between healthy human individuals. Generated by immunoSEQ multiplex PCR, the TCRdb table keeps only in-frame clones and is missing some. The table lists 2 million to 2.5 million clones, over 85% of them singletons, with approximately 0.35% in the top ten. The ends were cut back, 1 base at V and 8 bases at J, with 15 bases in the middle. CDR3 size: 15 residues. Germline values: CDR1 SEHNR, CDR2 FQNEAQ (reference sequence). The sample consisted of naive CD4+ T cells from PBMCs. Sample subset: CD45RA+ positively selected. The gene calls are TRBV7-9 and TRBJ2-1; no reliable D call. This TCR was sampled from a man aged 18 to 30 in good health. Some clones in this sample may be carry-over from other donors' samples. The chain's CDR3 is CASSLGTLGVDEQFF. CDR3 sequence (DNA): TGTGCCAGCAGCTTAGGAACACTGGGCGTGGATGAGCAGTTCTTC.